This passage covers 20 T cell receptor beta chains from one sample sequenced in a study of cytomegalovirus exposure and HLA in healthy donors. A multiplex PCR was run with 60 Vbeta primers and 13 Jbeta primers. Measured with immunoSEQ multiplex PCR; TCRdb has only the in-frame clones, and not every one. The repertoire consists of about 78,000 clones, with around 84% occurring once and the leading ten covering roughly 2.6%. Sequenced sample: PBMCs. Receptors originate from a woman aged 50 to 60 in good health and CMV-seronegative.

The CDR3: CASSSDPRDRGDYGYTF. The CDR3 DNA sequence: TGTGCCAGCAGTTCTGACCCCCGGGACAGGGGGGACTATGGCTACACCTTC. J is TRBJ1-2 and V is TRBV27; TRBD1 matches 11 bases. Germline loops: CDR1 MNHEY, CDR2 SMNVEV (reference sequence). The length of the CDR3 is 17 residues. Trimming removed 4 bases from V and 3 bases from J; junction bases left unmatched: 10.

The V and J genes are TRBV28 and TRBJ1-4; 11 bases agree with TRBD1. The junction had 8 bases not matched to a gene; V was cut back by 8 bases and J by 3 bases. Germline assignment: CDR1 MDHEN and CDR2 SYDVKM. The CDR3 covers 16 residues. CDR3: CASRTGQGAANEKLFF. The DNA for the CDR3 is TGTGCCAGCCGTACCGGACAGGGGGCGGCTAATGAAAAACTGTTTTTT.

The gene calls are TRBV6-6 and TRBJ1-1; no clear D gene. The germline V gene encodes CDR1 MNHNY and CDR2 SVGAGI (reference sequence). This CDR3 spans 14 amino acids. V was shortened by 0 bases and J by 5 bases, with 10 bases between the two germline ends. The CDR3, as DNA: TGTGCCAGCAGTTACTCAACGGGAGGGACTGAAGCTTTCTTT. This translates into CASSYSTGGTEAFF.

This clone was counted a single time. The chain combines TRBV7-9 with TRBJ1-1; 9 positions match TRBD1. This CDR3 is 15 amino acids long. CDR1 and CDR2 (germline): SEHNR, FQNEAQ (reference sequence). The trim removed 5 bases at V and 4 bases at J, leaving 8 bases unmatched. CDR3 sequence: CASSPTTGGSTEAFF. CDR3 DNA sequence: TGTGCCAGCAGCCCAACGACAGGGGGAAGCACTGAAGCTTTCTTT.

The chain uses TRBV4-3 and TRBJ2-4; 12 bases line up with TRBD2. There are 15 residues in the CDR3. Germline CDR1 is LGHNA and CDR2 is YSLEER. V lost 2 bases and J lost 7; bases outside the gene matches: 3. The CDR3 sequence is CASSQTSGGRNIQYF. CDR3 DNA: TGCGCCAGCAGCCAAACTAGCGGGGGGCGGAACATTCAGTACTTC.

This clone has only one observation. Here the CDR3 DNA reads TGTGCCAGCAGTTTTGGACAGTCTGTAAACTATGGCTACACCTTC. Translation gives CASSFGQSVNYGYTF. The chain joins TRBV9 to TRBJ1-2; D perhaps matches TRBD1 (6 bases). Germline V gives CDR1 SGDLS, CDR2 YYNGEE. CDR3 size: 15 residues. Between the trimmed V and J ends, which lost 5 bases and 2 bases, there was a span of 16 bases.

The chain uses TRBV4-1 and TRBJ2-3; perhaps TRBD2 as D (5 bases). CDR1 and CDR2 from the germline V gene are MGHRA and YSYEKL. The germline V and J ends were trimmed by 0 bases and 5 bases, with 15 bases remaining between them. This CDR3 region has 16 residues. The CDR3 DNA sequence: TGCGCCAGCAGCCAAGATTCCCCTAGCCTTAAAGATACGCAGTATTTT. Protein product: CASSQDSPSLKDTQYF.

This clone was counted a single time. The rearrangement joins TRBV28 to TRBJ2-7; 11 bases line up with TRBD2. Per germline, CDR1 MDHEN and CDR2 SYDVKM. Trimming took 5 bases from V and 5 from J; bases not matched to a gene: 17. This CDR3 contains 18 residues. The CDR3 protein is CASSPRGSGRAKLDEQYF. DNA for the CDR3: TGTGCCAGCAGTCCCCGGGGTAGCGGGAGGGCCAAATTAGACGAGCAGTACTTC.

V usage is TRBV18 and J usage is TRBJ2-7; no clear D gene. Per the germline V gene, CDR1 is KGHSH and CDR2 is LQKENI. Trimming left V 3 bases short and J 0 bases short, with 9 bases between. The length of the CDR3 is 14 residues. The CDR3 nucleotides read TGTGCCAGCTCACCGTCCGTCCCCTCCTACGAGCAGTACTTC. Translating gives CASSPSVPSYEQYF.

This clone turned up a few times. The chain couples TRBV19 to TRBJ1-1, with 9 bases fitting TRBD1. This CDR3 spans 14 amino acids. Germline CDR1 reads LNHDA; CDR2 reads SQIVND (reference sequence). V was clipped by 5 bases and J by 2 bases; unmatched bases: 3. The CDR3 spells CASSLQGANTEAFF. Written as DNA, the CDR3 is TGTGCCAGTAGTCTACAGGGGGCTAACACTGAAGCTTTCTTT. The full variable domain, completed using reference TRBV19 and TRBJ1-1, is DGGITQSPKYLFRKEGQNVTLSCEQNLNHDAMYWYRQDPGQGLRLIYYSQIVNDFQKGDIAEGYSVSREKKESFPLTVTSAQKNPTAFYLCASSLQGANTEAFFGQGTRLTVV.

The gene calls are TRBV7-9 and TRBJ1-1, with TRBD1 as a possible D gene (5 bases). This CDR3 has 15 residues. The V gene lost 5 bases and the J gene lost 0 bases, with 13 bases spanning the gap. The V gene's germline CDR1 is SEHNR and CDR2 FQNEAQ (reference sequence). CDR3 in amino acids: CASSLPGGMNTEAFF. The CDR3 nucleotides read TGTGCCAGCAGCCTGCCCGGGGGAATGAACACTGAAGCTTTCTTT.

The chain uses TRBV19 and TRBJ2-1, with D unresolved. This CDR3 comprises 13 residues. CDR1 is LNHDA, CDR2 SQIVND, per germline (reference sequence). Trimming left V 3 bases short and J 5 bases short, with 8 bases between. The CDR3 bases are TGTGCCAGTAGTATTAACAGCAACAATGAGCAGTTCTTC. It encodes CASSINSNNEQFF.

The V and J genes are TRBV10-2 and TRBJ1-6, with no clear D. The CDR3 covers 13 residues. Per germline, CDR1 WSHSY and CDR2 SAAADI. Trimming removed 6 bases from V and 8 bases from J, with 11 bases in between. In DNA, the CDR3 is TGCGCCAGCAGCCCAGTTCCCGATTCACCCCTCCACTTT. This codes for CASSPVPDSPLHF.

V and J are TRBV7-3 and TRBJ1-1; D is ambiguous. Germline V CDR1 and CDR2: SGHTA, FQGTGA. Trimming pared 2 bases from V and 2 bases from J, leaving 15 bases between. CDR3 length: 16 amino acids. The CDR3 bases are TGTGCCAGCAGCTTATTCCCCCTCACAGTTAACACTGAAGCTTTCTTT. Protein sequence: CASSLFPLTVNTEAFF. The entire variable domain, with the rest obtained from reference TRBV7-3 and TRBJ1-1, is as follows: GAGVSQTPSNKVTEKGKYVELRCDPISGHTALYWYRQSLGQGPEFLIYFQGTGAADDSGLPNDRFFAVRPEGSVSTLKIQRTERGDSAVYLCASSLFPLTVNTEAFFGQGTRLTVV.

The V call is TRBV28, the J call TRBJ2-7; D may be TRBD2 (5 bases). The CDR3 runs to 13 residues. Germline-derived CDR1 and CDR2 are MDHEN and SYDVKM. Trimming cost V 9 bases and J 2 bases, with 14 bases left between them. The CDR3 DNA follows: TGTGCCAGTCAGAGCGGTCAGGCCTACGAGCAGTACTTC. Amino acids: CASQSGQAYEQYF.

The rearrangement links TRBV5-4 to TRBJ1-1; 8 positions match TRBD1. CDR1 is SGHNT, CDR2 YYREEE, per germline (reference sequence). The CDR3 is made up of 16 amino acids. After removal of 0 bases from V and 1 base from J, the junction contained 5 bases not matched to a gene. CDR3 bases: TGTGCCAGCAGCTTGGTACGAACAGGGGGGAACACTGAAGCTTTCTTT. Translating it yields CASSLVRTGGNTEAFF.

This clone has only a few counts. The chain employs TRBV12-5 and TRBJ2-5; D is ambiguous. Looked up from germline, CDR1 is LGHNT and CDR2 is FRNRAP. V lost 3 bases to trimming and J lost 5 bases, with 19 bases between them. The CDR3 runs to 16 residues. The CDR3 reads CASGFTRWIGPETQYF. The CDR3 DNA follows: TGTGCTAGTGGTTTCACGAGATGGATTGGGCCGGAGACCCAGTACTTC.

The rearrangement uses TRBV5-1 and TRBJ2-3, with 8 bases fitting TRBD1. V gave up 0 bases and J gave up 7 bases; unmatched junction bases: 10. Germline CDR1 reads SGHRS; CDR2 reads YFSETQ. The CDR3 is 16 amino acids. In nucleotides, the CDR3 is TGCGCCAGCAGCTTGGAAGGGGACAGGAAGGGAAATACGCAGTATTTT. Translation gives CASSLEGDRKGNTQYF.

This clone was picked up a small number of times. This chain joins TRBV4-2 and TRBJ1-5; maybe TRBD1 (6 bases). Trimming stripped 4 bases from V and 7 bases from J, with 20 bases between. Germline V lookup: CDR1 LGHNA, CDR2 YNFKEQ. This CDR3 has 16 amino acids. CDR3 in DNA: TGTGCCAGCAGCCCCAAAACACAGGGTACTGGACAGCCCCAGCATTTT. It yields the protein CASSPKTQGTGQPQHF.

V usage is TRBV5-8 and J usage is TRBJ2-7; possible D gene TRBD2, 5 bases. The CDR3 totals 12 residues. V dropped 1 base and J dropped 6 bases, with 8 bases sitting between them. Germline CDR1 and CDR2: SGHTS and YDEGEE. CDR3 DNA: TGTGCCAGCAGCTTGACTAGGATCGAGCAGTACTTC. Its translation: CASSLTRIEQYF.